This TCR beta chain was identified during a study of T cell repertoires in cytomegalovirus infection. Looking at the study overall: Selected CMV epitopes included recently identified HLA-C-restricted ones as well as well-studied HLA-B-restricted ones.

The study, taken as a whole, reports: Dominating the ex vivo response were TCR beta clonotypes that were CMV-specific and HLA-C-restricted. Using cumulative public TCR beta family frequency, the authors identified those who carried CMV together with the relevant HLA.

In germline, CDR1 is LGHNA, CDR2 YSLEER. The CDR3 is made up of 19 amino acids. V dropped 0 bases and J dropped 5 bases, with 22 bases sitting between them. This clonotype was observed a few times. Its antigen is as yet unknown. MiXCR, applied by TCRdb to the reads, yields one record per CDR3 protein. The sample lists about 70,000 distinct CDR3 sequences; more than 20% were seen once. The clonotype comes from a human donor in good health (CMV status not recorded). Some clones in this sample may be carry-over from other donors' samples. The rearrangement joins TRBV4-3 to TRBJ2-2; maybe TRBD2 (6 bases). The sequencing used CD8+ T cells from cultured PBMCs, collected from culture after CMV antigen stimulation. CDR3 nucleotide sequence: TGCGCCAGCAGCCAAGAAAGGGCCTCCGGGACTTCCTCTACCGGGGAGCTGTTTTTT. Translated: CASSQERASGTSSTGELFF.